This T cell receptor beta chain was recovered during a study of Ad26.COV2.S vaccination and SARS-CoV-2 variants. The wider study: Donor had been placed in the Ad26.COV2.S arm of the COV1001 trial. General study findings and limits: Spike-specific CD8+ and CD4+ T cell responses reportedly showed substantial breadth after vaccination.

This sample's treatment: some 20 received Ad26.COV2.S at low or high dose, single or two shots; several received placebo; per-sample allocation not given. Day 63 after the first vaccine or placebo injection was the time point for sampling. Between the trimmed V and J ends, which lost 4 bases and 2 bases, there was a span of 8 bases. The CDR3 has 13 residues. The germline CDR1 and CDR2 sequences are LGHDT and YNNKEL (reference sequence). Clones were sequenced by immunoSEQ multiplex PCR, and TCRdb holds only the in-frame ones, with some missing. The sample contains about 330,000 clones, under 90% of which appear only once. Worth noting for this clone: Its antigen is still unknown.

The sequenced sample was peripheral blood, obtained in a trial of Ad26.COV2.S vaccine versus placebo. This chain uses TRBV3-1 (or the pseudogene TRBV3-2) with TRBJ1-1; a possible D gene is TRBD1 (5 bases). This TCR was sampled from a person between 18 and 65 years old who received the Ad26.COV2.S COVID-19 vaccine or a placebo. CDR3 region: CASSRDLNTEAFF. The CDR3 DNA follows: TGTGCCAGCAGCCGGGACCTAAACACTGAAGCTTTCTTT.